The 22 T cell receptor beta chains presented below share a single source sample, sequenced in a study of blood T cells in healthy people across ages. A second PCR of about 6 to 12 cycles used a sample-barcoded 5' primer and a J-beta primer mix. TCRdb reprocessed the 5' RACE reads via MiXCR and lists one record per CDR3 protein. The table has around 580,000 distinct CDR3 sequences, roughly 43% seen once. The sample taken for sequencing was blood. Receptor source: a man of 80 years or more in good health.

A word on this clonotype: One base away lies a much larger clone, so this may be a sequencing read error. This rearrangement joins TRBV28 to TRBJ1-4, with a possible D match to TRBD1 (5 bases). The CDR3 has 15 amino acids. Per germline, CDR1 MDHEN and CDR2 SYDVKM. Deletions cut 6 bases from V and 8 bases from J, with 19 bases between. The CDR3 here is CASSLEGQGREKLFF. The DNA of the CDR3 is TGTGCCAGCAGCCTAGAGGGGCAGGGAAGGGAAAAACTGTTTTTT.

Note on this clonotype: The germline gene is not matched at one end of the junction; a read error may be the cause. J is TRBJ2-6 and V is TRBV6-6, with 8 bases lining up with TRBD1. This CDR3 is built from 17 residues. Per germline, CDR1 MNHNY and CDR2 SVGAGI (reference sequence). The CDR3: CASSYQGASSGANALTF. In DNA form, the CDR3 reads TGTGCCAGCAGTTATCAGGGGGCAAGCTCTGGGGCCAACGCCCTGACTTTC.

This clonotype was counted a few times. Just one base apart from a much larger clone, this may be a read error. The V gene is TRBV4-1, the J gene TRBJ2-3, with TRBD2 identical over 8 bases. The V gene end was trimmed by 4 bases and the J gene end by 3 bases; junction bases not matched to a gene: 6. This CDR3 is 15 amino acids long. Germline assignment: CDR1 MGHRA and CDR2 YSYEKL. This CDR3 reads CASSRGGLVTDTQYF. The DNA of the CDR3 is TGCGCCAGCAGCCGAGGGGGACTAGTGACAGATACGCAGTATTTT.

This clonotype was seen just once. The chain has TRBV4-2 and TRBJ1-6; D unresolved. This CDR3 has 16 amino acids. Germline assignment: CDR1 LGHNA and CDR2 YNFKEQ. The germline V and J ends were trimmed by 4 bases and 0 bases, with 10 bases remaining between them. In DNA, the CDR3 is TGTGCCAGCAGCCTCCACTCGGGCTCCTATAATTCACCCCTCCACTTT. It yields the protein CASSLHSGSYNSPLHF.

The chain combines TRBV6-2 or TRBV6-3 with TRBJ1-1, with 7 bases aligning to TRBD1. V shed 2 bases, J shed 5 bases, and the junction held 5 bases outside the gene matches. Germline V gene sequence: CDR1 MNHEY, CDR2 SVGEGT. This CDR3 comprises 14 residues. CDR3 residues: CASSYTEQGTEAFF. The CDR3 DNA reads as TGTGCCAGCAGTTACACCGAACAGGGGACTGAAGCTTTCTTT.

The chain employs TRBV5-5 and TRBJ1-2, with 10 bases lining up with TRBD1. This CDR3 contains 14 residues. The germline gives CDR1 SGHKS, CDR2 YYEKEE (reference sequence). Trimming removed 2 bases from V and 7 bases from J; junction bases left unmatched: 5. Written as DNA, the CDR3 is TGTGCCAGCAGCTTACAGACAGGGGGCGGTGGCTACACCTTC. Translated: CASSLQTGGGGYTF.

This clonotype was observed a handful of times. The V and J genes are TRBV6-1 and TRBJ2-1, with 11 bases lining up with TRBD2. V shed 2 bases and J 3 bases; nucleotides not matched to a gene: 6. The CDR3 covers 17 residues. CDR1 is MNHNS, CDR2 SASEGT, per germline. This CDR3 reads CASSETSGSLNYNEQFF. The CDR3 DNA follows: TGTGCCAGCAGTGAAACTAGCGGGAGCCTTAACTACAATGAGCAGTTCTTC.

V and J are TRBV10-3 and TRBJ2-4; possibly TRBD1 or TRBD2 for D (5 bases each). The J call is uncertain, as TRBJ2-7 better fits the DNA end. Germline-derived CDR1 and CDR2 are ENHRY and SYGVKD. The CDR3 runs 11 residues. CDR3 amino acids: CAITAGTEQYF. In DNA, the CDR3 is TGTGCCATCACTGCAGGGACCGAGCAGTACTTC.

This clonotype has a handful of counts. The rearrangement links TRBV7-3 to TRBJ2-1; D gene unclear. V was shortened by 4 bases and J by 2 bases, with 12 bases between the two germline ends. CDR1 SGHTA and CDR2 FQGTGA come from the germline V gene. The CDR3 is 15 residues long. In DNA, the CDR3 is TGTGCCAGCAGCTCGGCTATCGTCCCCTACAATGAGCAGTTCTTC. It is translated as CASSSAIVPYNEQFF.

About this clonotype: A read error may be the cause here, since a much bigger clone is one base away. This rearrangement joins TRBV6-6 to TRBJ2-4; maybe TRBD1 (6 bases). Germline lookup yields CDR1 MNHNY and CDR2 SVGAGI (reference sequence). The V gene lost 7 bases and the J gene lost 2 bases, with 15 bases spanning the gap. This CDR3 has 15 amino acids. The CDR3 DNA reads TGTGCCAGCACCAGGACAGAGTGTACCAAAAACATTCAGTACTTC. It codes for CASTRTECTKNIQYF.

This clonotype was recorded a few times. The chain couples TRBV6-6 to TRBJ2-5, with no clear D. Germline CDR1 is MNHNY and CDR2 is SVGAGI (reference sequence). The V gene lost 2 bases and the J gene lost 1 base, with 8 bases spanning the gap. There are 14 residues in the CDR3. The CDR3 nucleotides are TGTGCCAGCAGTTACGCGCCCAGCCAAGAGACCCAGTACTTC. Its translation is CASSYAPSQETQYF.

This clonotype was counted between two and nine times. V is TRBV12-3 or TRBV12-4 and J is TRBJ1-1, with D uncertain. This CDR3 comprises 13 residues. V lost 3 bases, J lost 5 bases, and 10 bases lay in between. CDR3 amino acids: CASSFMDRTEAFF. The DNA of the CDR3 is TGTGCCAGCAGTTTCATGGATCGGACTGAAGCTTTCTTT.

This chain uses TRBV9 with TRBJ2-1; TRBD1 might be the D (6 bases). This CDR3 contains 16 residues. CDR1 and CDR2 (germline): SGDLS, YYNGEE. V was trimmed by 4 bases and J by 12 bases, leaving 26 bases between them. The DNA for the CDR3 is TGTGCCAGCAGCCCGACCGCAGGGACACCCGGGCCTGCGCAGTTCTTC. Its translation: CASSPTAGTPGPAQFF.

This clonotype was counted only a few times. This sequence joins TRBV11-1 and TRBJ2-1; tentative D call: TRBD2 (7 bases). Germline V gene data show CDR1 as SGHAT and CDR2 as FQDESV (reference sequence). This CDR3 is built from 15 residues. V was clipped by 3 bases and J by 5 bases, with 14 bases between them. This chain's CDR3 is CASSFRGRADNEQFF. CDR3 DNA sequence: TGTGCCAGCAGCTTTAGGGGGAGGGCCGACAATGAGCAGTTCTTC.

Ten or more counts support this clonotype. The chain has TRBV6-6 and TRBJ2-5; 7 positions agree with TRBD2. CDR3 length equals 16 residues. The J segment lost 2 bases and the V segment lost 0 bases, leaving 6 bases of the junction unmatched. Germline V gene lookup returns CDR1 MNHNY and CDR2 SVGAGI (reference sequence). Here the CDR3 reads CASSYSSGSGQETQYF. In DNA form, the CDR3 reads TGTGCCAGCAGTTACTCCAGTGGTAGCGGGCAAGAGACCCAGTACTTC.

J is TRBJ2-7 and V is TRBV12-3 or TRBV12-4; D gene uncertain. The ends were cut back, 2 bases at V and 0 bases at J, with 11 bases in the middle. The CDR3 contains 15 residues. CDR3 residues: CASSLRDPDSYEQYF. DNA for the CDR3: TGTGCCAGCAGTTTACGTGATCCAGACTCCTACGAGCAGTACTTC.

This sequence joins TRBV6-5 and TRBJ2-7, with 7 bases matching TRBD2. The CDR3 runs to 16 residues. CDR1 is MNHEY and CDR2 is SVGAGI in the germline V gene. The trim removed 0 bases at V and 2 bases at J, leaving 7 bases unmatched. The CDR3: CASSYSRRGVTYEQYF. The CDR3, as DNA: TGTGCCAGCAGTTACTCCCGACGGGGGGTAACCTACGAGCAGTACTTC.

This clonotype was seen a few times. The rearrangement links TRBV7-9 to TRBJ1-4; D possibly corresponds to TRBD1 (5 bases). Trimming removed 4 bases from V and 6 bases from J, with 21 bases in between. The V gene's germline CDR1 is SEHNR and CDR2 FQNEAQ (reference sequence). CDR3 length equals 17 residues. CDR3 loop: CASSSASTGTQHEKLFF. The CDR3 DNA sequence: TGTGCCAGCAGCTCTGCCTCCACCGGGACGCAGCATGAAAAACTGTTTTTT. The variable domain in full, with the rest retrieved from reference TRBV7-9 and TRBJ1-4, is DTGVSQNPRHKITKRGQNVTFRCDPISEHNRLYWYRQTLGQGPEFLTYFQNEAQLEKSRLLSDRFSAERPKGSFSTLEIQRTEQGDSAMYLCASSSASTGTQHEKLFFGSGTQLSVL.

The rearrangement joins TRBV6-2 or TRBV6-3 to TRBJ1-2; the D gene is possibly TRBD1 (5 bases). V was pared by 6 bases and J by 4 bases, with 15 bases between. CDR3 size: 14 residues. CDR1 and CDR2 from the germline V gene are MNHEY and SVGEGT. CDR3 residues: CASSTRQRGYGYTF. In DNA form, the CDR3 reads TGTGCCAGCAGCACCAGACAGAGGGGCTATGGCTACACCTTC.

As DNA, the CDR3 is TGCAGCGTCCGGACAGGGGAAGGAGTAGATACGCAGTATTTT. Translating gives CSVRTGEGVDTQYF. The V and J genes are TRBV29-1 and TRBJ2-3, with 9 bases matching TRBD1. The CDR3 is made up of 14 amino acids. V shed 6 bases and J 5 bases; nucleotides not matched to a gene: 9. Germline CDR1 reads SQVTM; CDR2 reads ANQGSEA.

The V call is TRBV12-3 or TRBV12-4, the J call TRBJ1-2; 11 nucleotides match TRBD1. V lost 6 bases and J lost 4; bases outside the gene matches: 10. CDR3 length equals 16 residues. DNA for the CDR3: TGTGCCAGCAGCCGGACAGGGGGCGCGCGGGGCTATGGCTACACCTTC. Its translation: CASSRTGGARGYGYTF.

The chain has TRBV6-2 or TRBV6-3 and TRBJ2-3; D may be TRBD2 (5 bases). Germline V gives CDR1 MNHEY, CDR2 SVGEGT. The CDR3 sequence is 16 residues long. Trimming cost V 2 bases and J 1 base, with 13 bases left between them. The CDR3 bases are TGTGCCAGCAGTTACCCACTGGGTAGCGGCACAGATACGCAGTATTTT. Translation gives CASSYPLGSGTDTQYF.